The sequence of this T cell receptor beta chain was determined in a study of cytomegalovirus exposure and HLA in healthy donors. Study-level background: Among the 300 to 500 donors who were genotyped, over 70% fell in the genetic ancestry cluster that is associated with self-reported Caucasian donors. Study-level points and caveats: As a later analysis showed, a missense DCLRE1C variant was linked to trimming of TCR beta V- and J-genes. Earlier analysis looked at TCR beta V segments, and most were productive about 90% or about 30% of the time. Common viral pathogens seemed to be connected with several of the most significant clusters, according to a later analysis.

As to this clone: Its antigen remains unknown.

PCR employed 60 Vbeta and 13 Jbeta primers. Sequenced by immunoSEQ multiplex PCR; TCRdb stores in-frame clones only, minus some. Among 150,000 to 200,000 clones listed, roughly four fifths were seen once. The germline CDR1 and CDR2 sequences are SGHAT and FQNNGV. Trimming took 5 bases from V and 0 from J, leaving 6 bases between them. The CDR3 has 13 residues. This TCR came from a woman younger than 35 in good health and CMV-seropositive. V and J are TRBV11-2 and TRBJ2-3; a weak D match, TRBD2 (6 bases). The sequencing sample was made of PBMCs. CDR3 amino acids: CASSRGSTDTQYF. The CDR3 coding sequence is TGTGCCAGCAGCCGGGGGAGCACAGATACGCAGTATTTT. Combining the CDR3 with reference TRBV11-2 and TRBJ2-3 gives the whole variable domain EAGVAQSPRYKIIEKRQSVAFWCNPISGHATLYWYQQILGQGPKLLIQFQNNGVVDDSQLPKDRFSAERLKGVDSTLKIQPAKLEDSAVYLCASSRGSTDTQYFGPGTRLTVL.